This T cell receptor (beta chain) was identified during a study of cytomegalovirus exposure and HLA in healthy donors. Whole-study findings and limits: Excluded were some V segments that proved indistinguishable, including TRBV6-2 and TRBV6-3. Reports described diagnosis of cytomegalovirus status by the classifier as highly specific and sensitive. Among the sequence variants, a highly shared cluster was likely an artifact of sequencing.

The CDR3 runs to 15 residues. Germline V gene sequence: CDR1 SGHRS, CDR2 YFSETQ. Unmatched junction bases numbered 3, after V lost 4 bases and J lost 3 bases. In the case of this clone: What it recognizes is unknown.

Primers: 60 Vbeta forward and 13 Jbeta reverse. Measured with immunoSEQ multiplex PCR; TCRdb has only the in-frame clones, and not every one. The sample holds around 90,000 clones; 75% to 90% are singletons and the top ten take around 7.4%. The genes are TRBV5-1 and TRBJ2-1, with 11 bases fitting TRBD2. The source of this sequence is a man between 35 and 55 years old in good health and CMV-seropositive. Sample: PBMCs. The chain's CDR3 is CASSTLAGGYNEQFF. The CDR3 DNA follows: TGCGCCAGCAGCACGCTAGCGGGGGGCTACAATGAGCAGTTCTTC.